A selection of T cell receptor beta chains follows, all from one sample in a study of cytomegalovirus exposure and HLA in healthy donors. Profiling relied on immunoSEQ multiplex PCR, and the TCRdb table lists in-frame clones only, not all of them. Here the sample spans 40,000 to 55,000 clones, about four fifths being singletons. Input material: PBMCs. These receptors were obtained from a boy between 5 and 17 years old in good health and CMV-seropositive. Each CDR3 is given with its conserved first and last residue. Each record gives: V gene, J gene, CDR3 protein.

TRBV9	TRBJ2-2	CASSVGGRLYTGELFF
TRBV6-5	TRBJ2-7	CASSYSKGADEQYF
TRBV15	TRBJ2-5	CATSPQSGGPETQYF
TRBV7-9	TRBJ1-4	CASSFFTRNEKLFF
TRBV7-9	TRBJ1-1	CSSRLVITEAFF
TRBV5-4	TRBJ1-2	CASSLNRAFYGYTF
TRBV5-8	TRBJ1-3	CASSPTFTSSSGNTIYF
TRBV11-1	TRBJ1-1	CASSLASLNTEAFF
TRBV19	TRBJ2-3	CASSPQADTQYF
TRBV5-4	TRBJ2-1	CASSLTGNEQFF
TRBV28	TRBJ1-5	CASKHRGGADQPQHF
TRBV10-3	.	CAIRGTVEGAYEQYF
TRBV11-3	TRBJ2-1	CASSTSGGNEQFF
TRBV10-3	TRBJ2-3	CAISESTAQGSSTDTQYF
TRBV28	TRBJ2-5	CASSLGGTQYF
TRBV6-5	TRBJ2-7	CASSSWDRLQYEQYF
TRBV6-5	TRBJ1-1	CASSLTEVNTEAFF
TRBV6-1	TRBJ1-2	CASREDRGYGYTF
TRBV2	TRBJ2-1	CANRDSYNEQFF
TRBV13	TRBJ1-1	CASSFVPGREAFF
TRBV5-8	TRBJ1-5	CASSLAPLGQPQHF
TRBV11-1	TRBJ1-6	CASSLTEGNSPLHF
TRBV7-2	TRBJ2-1	CASSLGVGTPNNEQFF
TRBV6-5	TRBJ2-2	CASRRPGLTGELFF
TRBV7-3	TRBJ2-2	CASSLRGGESGELFF
TRBV5-5	TRBJ1-1	CASSLTGYSEAFF
TRBV5-1	TRBJ2-2	CASSLGGGAFAGELFF
TRBV6-5	TRBJ1-5	CASSPEGRGNQPQHF
TRBV27	TRBJ2-3	CASSPASGGTDTQYF
TRBV28	TRBJ2-7	CASTITGSWEQYF
TRBV25-1	TRBJ1-6	CASSLQVYNSPLHF
TRBV6-6	TRBJ1-1	CASSYGALGTEAFF
TRBV10-3	TRBJ2-7	CAISESETAYEQYF
TRBV14	TRBJ2-1	CASRGQGANEQFF
TRBV19	TRBJ2-5	CASSMGQGRTTQYF
TRBV28	TRBJ1-6	CASSLTGRYSPLHF
TRBV6-1	TRBJ2-7	CASSGPGAYEQYF
TRBV5-4	TRBJ2-3	CASSSVPGQVSTDTQYF
TRBV11-2	TRBJ2-7	CASSSYRDRTYEQYF
TRBV6-1	TRBJ1-3	CASSLGGSSGNTIYF
TRBV7-2	TRBJ2-7	CASSPPGGEHEQYF
TRBV29-1	TRBJ1-3	CSVEPGGTNTIYF
TRBV7-2	TRBJ2-3	CASSLVASGAMMHTQYF
TRBV4-1	TRBJ2-7	CASSPQTSRGSQQYF
TRBV5-1	TRBJ2-3	CASSLVPSSTDTQYF
TRBV13	TRBJ1-2	CASSLGDGSYGYTF